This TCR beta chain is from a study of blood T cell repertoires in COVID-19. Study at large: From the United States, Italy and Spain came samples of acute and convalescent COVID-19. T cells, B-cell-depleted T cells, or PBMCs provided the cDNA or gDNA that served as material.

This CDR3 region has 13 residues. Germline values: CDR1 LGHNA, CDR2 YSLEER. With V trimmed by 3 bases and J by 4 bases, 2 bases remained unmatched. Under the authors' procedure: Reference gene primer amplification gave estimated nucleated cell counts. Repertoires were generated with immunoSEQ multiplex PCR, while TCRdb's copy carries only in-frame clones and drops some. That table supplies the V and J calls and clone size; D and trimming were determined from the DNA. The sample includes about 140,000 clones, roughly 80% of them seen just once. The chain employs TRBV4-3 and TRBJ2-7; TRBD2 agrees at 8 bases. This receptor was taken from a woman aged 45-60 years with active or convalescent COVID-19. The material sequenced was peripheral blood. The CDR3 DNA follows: TGCGCCAGCAGCCAGGAGCGGGAGTACGAGCAGTACTTC. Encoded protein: CASSQEREYEQYF.